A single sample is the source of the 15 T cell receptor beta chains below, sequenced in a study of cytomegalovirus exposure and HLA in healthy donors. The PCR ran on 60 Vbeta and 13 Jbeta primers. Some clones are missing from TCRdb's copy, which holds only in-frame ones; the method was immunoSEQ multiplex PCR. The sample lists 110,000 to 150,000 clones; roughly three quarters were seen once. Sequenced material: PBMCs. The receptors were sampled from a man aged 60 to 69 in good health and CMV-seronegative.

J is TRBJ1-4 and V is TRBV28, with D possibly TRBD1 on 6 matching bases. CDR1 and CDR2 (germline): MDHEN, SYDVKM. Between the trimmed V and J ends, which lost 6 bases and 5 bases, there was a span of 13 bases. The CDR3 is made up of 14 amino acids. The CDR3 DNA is TGTGCCAGCAGCCAGACAGGCGCCAATGAAAAACTGTTTTTT. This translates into CASSQTGANEKLFF.

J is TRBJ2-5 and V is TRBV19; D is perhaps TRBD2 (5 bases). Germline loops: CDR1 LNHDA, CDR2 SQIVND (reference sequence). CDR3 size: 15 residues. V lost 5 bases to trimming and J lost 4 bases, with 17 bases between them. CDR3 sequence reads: CASSRLKGAVETQYF. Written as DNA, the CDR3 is TGTGCCAGTAGTCGCCTCAAGGGAGCTGTAGAGACCCAGTACTTC.

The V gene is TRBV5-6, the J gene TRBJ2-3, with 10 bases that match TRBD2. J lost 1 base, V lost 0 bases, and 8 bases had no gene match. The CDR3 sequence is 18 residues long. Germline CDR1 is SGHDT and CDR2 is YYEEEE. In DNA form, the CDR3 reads TGTGCCAGCAGCTTGGCGGCTAGCGGGAGTGTAGGCACAGATACGCAGTATTTT. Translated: CASSLAASGSVGTDTQYF.

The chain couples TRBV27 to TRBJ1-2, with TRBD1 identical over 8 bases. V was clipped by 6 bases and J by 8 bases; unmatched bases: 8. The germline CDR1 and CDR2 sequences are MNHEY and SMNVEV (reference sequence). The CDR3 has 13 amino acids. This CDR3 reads CASRQRQGSGYTF. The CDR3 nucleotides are TGTGCCAGCAGACAGCGACAGGGGAGCGGCTACACCTTC.

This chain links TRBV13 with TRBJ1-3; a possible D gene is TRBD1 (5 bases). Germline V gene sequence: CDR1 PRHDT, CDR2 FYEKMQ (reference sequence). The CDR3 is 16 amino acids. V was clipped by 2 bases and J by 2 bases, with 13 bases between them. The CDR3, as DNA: TGTGCCAGCAGCTTAAGGGGTGGGCCGGCTGGAAACACCATATATTTT. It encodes CASSLRGGPAGNTIYF.

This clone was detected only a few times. The CDR3 bases are TGTGCCAGCAGCCCGGGTAGCGTAGTCGAGCAGTACTTC. Its translation: CASSPGSVVEQYF. The V gene is TRBV7-9, the J gene TRBJ2-7, with D possibly TRBD2 on 5 matching bases. The ends were cut back, 5 bases at V and 6 bases at J, with 14 bases in the middle. CDR1 is SEHNR, CDR2 FQNEAQ, per germline (reference sequence). This CDR3 spans 13 amino acids. Full variable domain (missing parts from reference TRBV7-9 and TRBJ2-7): DTGVSQNPRHKITKRGQNVTFRCDPISEHNRLYWYRQTLGQGPEFLTYFQNEAQLEKSRLLSDRFSAERPKGSFSTLEIQRTEQGDSAMYLCASSPGSVVEQYFGPGTRLTVT.

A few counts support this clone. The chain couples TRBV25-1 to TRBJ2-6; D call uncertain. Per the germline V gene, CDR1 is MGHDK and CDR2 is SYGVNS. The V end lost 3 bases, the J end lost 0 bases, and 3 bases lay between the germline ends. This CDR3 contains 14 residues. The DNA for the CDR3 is TGTGCCAGCAGTGACAACTCTGGGGCCAACGTCCTGACTTTC. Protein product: CASSDNSGANVLTF.

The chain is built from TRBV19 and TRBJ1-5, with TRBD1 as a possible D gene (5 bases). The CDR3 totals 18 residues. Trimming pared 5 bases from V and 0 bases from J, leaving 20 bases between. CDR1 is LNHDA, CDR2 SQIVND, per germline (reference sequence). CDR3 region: CASSWSGRAADSNQPQHF. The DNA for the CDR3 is TGTGCCAGTAGTTGGTCTGGCAGGGCGGCAGATAGCAATCAGCCCCAGCATTTT.

CDR3 DNA: TGCGCCAGCAGCCGAAGACAGGGGGCGAGTCTACAAGAGACCCAGTACTTC. Translating gives CASSRRQGASLQETQYF. The genes are TRBV5-1 and TRBJ2-5; TRBD1 matches 10 bases. CDR1 and CDR2 from the germline V gene are SGHRS and YFSETQ. The CDR3 contains 17 residues. V shed 4 bases, J shed 2 bases, and the junction held 11 bases outside the gene matches.

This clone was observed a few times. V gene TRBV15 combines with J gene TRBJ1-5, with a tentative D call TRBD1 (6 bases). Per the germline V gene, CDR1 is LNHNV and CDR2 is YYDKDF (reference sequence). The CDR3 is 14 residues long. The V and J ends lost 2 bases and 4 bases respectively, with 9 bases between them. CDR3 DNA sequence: TGTGCCACCAGCAGATCCGGACAGAATCAGCCCCAGCATTTT. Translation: CATSRSGQNQPQHF.

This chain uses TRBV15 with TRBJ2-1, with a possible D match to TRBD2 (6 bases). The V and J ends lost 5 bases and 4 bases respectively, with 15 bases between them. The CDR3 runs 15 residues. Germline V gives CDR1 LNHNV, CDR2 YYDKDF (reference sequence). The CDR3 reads CATSFRTGGYNEQFF. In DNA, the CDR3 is TGTGCCACCAGCTTCCGAACCGGGGGTTACAATGAGCAGTTCTTC.

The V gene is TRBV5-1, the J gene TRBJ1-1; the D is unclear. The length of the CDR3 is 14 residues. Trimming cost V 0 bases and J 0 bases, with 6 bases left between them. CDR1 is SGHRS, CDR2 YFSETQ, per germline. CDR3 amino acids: CASSLATVNTEAFF. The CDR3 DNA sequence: TGCGCCAGCAGCTTGGCTACAGTGAACACTGAAGCTTTCTTT. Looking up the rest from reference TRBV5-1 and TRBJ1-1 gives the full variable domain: KAGVTQTPRYLIKTRGQQVTLSCSPISGHRSVSWYQQTPGQGLQFLFEYFSETQRNKGNFPGRFSGRQFSNSRSEMNVSTLELGDSALYLCASSLATVNTEAFFGQGTRLTVV.

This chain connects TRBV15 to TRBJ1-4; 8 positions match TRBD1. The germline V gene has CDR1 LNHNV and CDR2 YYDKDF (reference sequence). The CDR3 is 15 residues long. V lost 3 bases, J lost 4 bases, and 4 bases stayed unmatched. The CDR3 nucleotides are TGTGCCACCAGCAGGTCACAGGGGGTTAATGAAAAACTGTTTTTT. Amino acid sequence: CATSRSQGVNEKLFF.

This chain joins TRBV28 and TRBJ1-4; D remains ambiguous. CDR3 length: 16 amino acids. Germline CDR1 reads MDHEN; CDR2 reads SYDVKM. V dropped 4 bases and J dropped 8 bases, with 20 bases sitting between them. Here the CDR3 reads CASSYNLRGYGEKLFF. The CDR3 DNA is TGTGCCAGCAGTTACAATCTCCGGGGTTATGGGGAAAAACTGTTTTTT.

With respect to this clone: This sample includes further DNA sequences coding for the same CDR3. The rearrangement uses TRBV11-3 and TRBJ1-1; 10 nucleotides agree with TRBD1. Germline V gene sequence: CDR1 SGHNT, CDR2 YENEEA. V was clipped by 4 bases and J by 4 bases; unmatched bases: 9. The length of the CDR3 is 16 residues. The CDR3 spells CASSSDGRTGGTEAFF. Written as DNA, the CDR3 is TGTGCCAGCAGCTCTGACGGAAGGACAGGGGGCACTGAAGCTTTCTTT.